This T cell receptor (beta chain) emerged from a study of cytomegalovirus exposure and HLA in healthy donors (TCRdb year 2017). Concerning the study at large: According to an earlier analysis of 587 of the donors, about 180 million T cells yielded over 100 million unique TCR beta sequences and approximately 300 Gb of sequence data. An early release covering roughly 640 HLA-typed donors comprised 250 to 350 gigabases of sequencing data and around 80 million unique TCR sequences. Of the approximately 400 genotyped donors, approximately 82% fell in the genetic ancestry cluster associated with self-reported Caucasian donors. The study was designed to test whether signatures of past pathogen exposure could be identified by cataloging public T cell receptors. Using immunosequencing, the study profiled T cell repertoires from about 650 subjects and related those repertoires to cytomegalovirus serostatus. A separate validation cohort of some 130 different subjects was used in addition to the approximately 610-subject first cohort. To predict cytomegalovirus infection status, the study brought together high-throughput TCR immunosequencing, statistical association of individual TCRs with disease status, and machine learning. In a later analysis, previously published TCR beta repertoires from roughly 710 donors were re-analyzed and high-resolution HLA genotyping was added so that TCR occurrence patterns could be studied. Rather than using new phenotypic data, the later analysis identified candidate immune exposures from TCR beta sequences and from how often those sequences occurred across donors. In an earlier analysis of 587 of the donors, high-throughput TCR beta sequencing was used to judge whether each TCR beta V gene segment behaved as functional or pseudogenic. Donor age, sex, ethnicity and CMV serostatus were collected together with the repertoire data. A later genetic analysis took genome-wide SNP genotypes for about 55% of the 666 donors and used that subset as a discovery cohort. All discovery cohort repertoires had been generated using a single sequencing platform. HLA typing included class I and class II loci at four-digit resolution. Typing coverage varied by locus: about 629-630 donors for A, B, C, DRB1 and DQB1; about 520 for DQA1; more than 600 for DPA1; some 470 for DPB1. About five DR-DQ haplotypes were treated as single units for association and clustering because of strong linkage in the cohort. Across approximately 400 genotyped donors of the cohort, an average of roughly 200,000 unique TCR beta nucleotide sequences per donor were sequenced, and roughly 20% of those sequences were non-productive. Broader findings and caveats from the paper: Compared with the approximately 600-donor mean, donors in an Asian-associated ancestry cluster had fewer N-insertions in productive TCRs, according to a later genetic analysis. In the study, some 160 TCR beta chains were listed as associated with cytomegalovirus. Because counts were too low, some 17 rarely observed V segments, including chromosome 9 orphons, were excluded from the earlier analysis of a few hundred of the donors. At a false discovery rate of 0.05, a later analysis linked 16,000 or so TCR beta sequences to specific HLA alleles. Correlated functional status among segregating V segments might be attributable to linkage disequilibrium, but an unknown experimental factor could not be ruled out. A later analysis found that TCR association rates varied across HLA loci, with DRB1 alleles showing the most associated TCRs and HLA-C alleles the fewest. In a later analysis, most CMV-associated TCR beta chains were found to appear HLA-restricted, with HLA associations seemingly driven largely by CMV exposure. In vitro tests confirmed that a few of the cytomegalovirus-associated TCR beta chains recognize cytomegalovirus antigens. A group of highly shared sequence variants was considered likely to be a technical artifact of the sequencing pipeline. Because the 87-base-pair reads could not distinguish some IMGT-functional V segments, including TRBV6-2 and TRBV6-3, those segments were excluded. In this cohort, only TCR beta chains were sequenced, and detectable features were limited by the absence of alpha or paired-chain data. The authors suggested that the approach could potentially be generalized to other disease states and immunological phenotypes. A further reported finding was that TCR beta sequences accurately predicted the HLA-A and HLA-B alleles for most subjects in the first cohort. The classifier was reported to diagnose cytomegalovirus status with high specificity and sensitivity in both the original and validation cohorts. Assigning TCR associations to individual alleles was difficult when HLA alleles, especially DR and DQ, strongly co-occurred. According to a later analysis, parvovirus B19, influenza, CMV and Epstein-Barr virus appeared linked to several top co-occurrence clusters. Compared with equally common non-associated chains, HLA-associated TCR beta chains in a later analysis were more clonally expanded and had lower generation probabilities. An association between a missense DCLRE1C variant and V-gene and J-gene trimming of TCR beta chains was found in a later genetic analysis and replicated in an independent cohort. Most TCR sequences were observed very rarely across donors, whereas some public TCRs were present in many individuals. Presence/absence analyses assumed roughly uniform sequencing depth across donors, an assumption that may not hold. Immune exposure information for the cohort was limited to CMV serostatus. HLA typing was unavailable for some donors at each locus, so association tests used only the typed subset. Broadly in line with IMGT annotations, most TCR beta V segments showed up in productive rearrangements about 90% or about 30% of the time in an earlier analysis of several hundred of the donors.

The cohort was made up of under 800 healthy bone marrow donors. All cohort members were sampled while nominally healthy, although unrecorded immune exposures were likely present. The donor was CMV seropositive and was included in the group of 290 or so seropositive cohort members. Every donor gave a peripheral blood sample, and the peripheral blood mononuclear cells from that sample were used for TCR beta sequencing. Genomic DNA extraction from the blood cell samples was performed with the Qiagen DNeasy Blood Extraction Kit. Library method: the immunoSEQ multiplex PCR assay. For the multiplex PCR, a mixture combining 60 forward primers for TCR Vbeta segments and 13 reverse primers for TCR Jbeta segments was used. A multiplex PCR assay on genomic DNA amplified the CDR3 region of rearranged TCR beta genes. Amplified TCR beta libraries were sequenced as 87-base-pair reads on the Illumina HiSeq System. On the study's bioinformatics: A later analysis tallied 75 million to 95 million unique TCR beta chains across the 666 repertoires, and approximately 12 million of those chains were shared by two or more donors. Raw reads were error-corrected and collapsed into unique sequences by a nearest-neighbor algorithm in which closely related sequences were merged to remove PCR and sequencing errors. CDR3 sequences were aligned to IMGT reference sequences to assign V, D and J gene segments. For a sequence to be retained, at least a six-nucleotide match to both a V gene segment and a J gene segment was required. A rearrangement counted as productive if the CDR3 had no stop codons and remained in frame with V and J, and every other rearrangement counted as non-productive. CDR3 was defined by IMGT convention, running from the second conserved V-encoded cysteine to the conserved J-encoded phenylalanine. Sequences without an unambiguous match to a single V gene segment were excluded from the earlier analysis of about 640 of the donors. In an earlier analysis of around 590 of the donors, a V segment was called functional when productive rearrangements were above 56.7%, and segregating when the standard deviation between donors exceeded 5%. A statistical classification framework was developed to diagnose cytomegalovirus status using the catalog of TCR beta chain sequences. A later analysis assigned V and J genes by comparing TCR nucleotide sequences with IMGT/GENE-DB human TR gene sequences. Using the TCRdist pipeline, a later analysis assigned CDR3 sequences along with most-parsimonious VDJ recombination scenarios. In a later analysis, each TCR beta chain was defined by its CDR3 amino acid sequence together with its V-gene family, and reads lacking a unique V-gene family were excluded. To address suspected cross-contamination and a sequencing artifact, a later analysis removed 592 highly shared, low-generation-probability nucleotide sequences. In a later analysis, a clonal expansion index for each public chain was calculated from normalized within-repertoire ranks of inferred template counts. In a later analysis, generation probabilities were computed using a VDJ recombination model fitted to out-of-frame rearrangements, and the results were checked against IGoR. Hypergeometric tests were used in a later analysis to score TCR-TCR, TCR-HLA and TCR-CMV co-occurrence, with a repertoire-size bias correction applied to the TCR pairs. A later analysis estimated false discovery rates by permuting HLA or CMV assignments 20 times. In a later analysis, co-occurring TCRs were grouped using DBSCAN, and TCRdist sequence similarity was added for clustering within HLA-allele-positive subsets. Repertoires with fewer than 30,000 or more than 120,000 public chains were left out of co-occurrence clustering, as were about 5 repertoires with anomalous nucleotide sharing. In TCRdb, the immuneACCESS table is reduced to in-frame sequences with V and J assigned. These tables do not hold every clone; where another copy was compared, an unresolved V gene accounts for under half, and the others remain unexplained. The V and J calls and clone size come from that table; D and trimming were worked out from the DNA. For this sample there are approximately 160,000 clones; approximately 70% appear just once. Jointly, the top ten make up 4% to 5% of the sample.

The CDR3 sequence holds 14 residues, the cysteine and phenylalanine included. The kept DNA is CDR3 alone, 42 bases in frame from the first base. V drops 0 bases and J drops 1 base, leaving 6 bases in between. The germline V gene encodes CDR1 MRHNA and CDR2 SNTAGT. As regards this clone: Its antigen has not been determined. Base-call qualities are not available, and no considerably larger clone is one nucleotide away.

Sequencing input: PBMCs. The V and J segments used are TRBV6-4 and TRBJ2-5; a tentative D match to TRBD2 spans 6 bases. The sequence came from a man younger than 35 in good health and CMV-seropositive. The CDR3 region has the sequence CASSDSGGQETQYF. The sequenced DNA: TGTGCCAGCAGTGACTCGGGGGGCCAAGAGACCCAGTACTTC.